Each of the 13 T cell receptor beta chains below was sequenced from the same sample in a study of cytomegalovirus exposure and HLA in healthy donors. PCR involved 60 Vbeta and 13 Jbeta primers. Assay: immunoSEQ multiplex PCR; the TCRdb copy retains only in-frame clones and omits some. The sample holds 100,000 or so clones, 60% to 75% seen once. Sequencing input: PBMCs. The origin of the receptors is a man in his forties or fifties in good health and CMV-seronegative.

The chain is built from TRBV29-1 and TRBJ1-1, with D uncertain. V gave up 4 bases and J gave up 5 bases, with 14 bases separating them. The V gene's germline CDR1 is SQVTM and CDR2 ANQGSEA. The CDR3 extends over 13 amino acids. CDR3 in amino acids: CSVVPGLMTEAFF. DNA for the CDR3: TGCAGCGTTGTCCCTGGGCTGATGACTGAAGCTTTCTTT.

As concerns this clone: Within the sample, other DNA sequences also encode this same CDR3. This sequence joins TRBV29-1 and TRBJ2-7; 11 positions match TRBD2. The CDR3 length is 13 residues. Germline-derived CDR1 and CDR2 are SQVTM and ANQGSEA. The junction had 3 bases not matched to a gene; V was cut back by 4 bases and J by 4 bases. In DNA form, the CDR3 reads TGCAGCGTTGGAACTAGCGGGAGTTACGAGCAGTACTTC. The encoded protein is CSVGTSGSYEQYF.

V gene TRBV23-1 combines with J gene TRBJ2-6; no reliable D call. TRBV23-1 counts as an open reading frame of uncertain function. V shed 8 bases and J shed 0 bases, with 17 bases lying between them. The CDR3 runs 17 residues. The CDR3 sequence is CASLPRLLSSGANVLTF. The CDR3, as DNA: TGCGCCAGCCTTCCACGGTTACTTAGCTCTGGGGCCAACGTCCTGACTTTC.

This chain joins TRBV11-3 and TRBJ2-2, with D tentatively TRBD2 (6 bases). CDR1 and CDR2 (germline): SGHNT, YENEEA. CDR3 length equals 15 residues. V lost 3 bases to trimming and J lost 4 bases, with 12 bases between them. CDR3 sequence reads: CASSFGRGRTGELFF. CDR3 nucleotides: TGTGCCAGCAGCTTCGGGCGGGGCCGCACCGGGGAGCTGTTTTTT.

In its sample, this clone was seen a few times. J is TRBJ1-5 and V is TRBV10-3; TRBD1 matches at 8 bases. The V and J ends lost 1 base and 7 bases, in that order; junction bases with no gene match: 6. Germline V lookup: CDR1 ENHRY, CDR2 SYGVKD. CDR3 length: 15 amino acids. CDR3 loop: CAISEFLGTGQPQHF. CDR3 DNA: TGTGCCATCAGTGAGTTTTTGGGGACAGGCCAGCCCCAGCATTTT.

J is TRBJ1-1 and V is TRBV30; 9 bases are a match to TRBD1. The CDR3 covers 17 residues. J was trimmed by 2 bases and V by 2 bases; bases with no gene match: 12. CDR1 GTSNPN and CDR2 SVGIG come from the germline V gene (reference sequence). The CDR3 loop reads CAWSSKTPGQGNTEAFF. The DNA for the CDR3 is TGTGCCTGGAGTTCAAAGACCCCGGGACAGGGTAACACTGAAGCTTTCTTT.

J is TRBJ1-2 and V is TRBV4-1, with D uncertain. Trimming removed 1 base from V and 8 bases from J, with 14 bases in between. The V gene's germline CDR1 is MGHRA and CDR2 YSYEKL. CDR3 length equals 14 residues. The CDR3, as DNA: TGCGCCAGCAGCCAAGGTCAGCAAAGAGGGGGCTACACCTTC. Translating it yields CASSQGQQRGGYTF.

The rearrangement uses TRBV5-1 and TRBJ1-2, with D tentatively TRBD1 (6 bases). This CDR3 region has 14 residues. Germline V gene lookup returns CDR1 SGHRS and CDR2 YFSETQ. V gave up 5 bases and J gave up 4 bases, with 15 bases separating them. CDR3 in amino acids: CASRQETGTYGYTF. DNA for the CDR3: TGCGCCAGCAGACAAGAAACAGGGACCTATGGCTACACCTTC.

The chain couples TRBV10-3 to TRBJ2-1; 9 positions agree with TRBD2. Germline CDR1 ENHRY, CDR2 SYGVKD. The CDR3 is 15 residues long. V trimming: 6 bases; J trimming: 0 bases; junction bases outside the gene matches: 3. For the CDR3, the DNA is TGTGCCATCAGGAATAGCGGGAGCTCCTACAATGAGCAGTTCTTC. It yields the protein CAIRNSGSSYNEQFF.

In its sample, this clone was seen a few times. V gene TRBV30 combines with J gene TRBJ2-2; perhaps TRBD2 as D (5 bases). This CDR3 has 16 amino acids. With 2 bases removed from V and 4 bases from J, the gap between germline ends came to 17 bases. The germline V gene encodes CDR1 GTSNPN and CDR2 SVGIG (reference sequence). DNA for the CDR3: TGTGCCTGGAGTTTGGCCGGGGTAGAGGTCACCGGGGAGCTGTTTTTT. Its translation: CAWSLAGVEVTGELFF.

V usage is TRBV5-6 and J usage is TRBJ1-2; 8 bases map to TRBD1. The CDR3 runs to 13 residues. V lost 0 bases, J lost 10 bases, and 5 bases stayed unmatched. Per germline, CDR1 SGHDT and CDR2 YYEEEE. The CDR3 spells CASSLAGQVVYTF. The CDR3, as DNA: TGTGCCAGCAGCTTGGCGGGACAGGTCGTCTACACCTTC.

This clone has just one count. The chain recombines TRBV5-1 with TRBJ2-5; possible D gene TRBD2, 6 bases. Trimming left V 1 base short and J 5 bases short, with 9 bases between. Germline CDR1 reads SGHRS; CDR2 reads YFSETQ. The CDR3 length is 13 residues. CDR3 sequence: CASSLNGGETQYF. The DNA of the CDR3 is TGCGCCAGCAGCTTGAATGGGGGGGAGACCCAGTACTTC.

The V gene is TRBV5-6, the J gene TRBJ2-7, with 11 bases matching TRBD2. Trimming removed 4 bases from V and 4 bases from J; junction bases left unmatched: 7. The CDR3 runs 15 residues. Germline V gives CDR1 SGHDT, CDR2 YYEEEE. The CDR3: CASSRTGTSGYEQYF. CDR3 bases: TGTGCCAGCAGCCGCACCGGGACTAGCGGTTACGAGCAGTACTTC.